The T cell receptor beta chain described here comes from a study of T cell responses to AZD1222 COVID-19 vaccine. About the research overall: Analyses pooled second doses at about 4 or about 12 weeks.

In the case of this clone: What it recognizes is unknown.

Study-wide findings and caveats: No repertoire was sampled before or during the peak T cell response, only after it. It should be noted that donors were predominantly white British and more often female, and clonal diversity was possibly underestimated.

The method was immunoSEQ multiplex PCR; TCRdb's version includes in-frame clones alone and lacks a portion of them. The sample lists 95,000 to 150,000 clones; around 85% were seen once. This sample comprised peripheral blood, obtained on day 0 of AZD1222 vaccination. The clonotype originates from an adult in good health.

CDR3 residues: CASSFSSERHEQYF. CDR3 coding DNA: TGTGCCAGCAGCTTTTCTAGTGAAAGGCACGAGCAGTACTTC. This chain joins TRBV5-6 and TRBJ2-7; D uncertain. V was clipped by 2 bases and J by 5 bases, with 14 bases between them. Germline assignment: CDR1 SGHDT and CDR2 YYEEEE. This CDR3 comprises 14 residues.